The 16 T cell receptor beta chains below were found in one sample sequenced in a study of molecular identifiers for immune sequencing clone quantification. TCRdb re-analysed the PCR reads in MiXCR, keeping a single row per CDR3 protein. This sample carries roughly 300,000 distinct CDR3 sequences, 24% of them seen once, and the ten largest clones take 0.65% to 0.75%. The sample was naive CD8+ T cells from blood, with Jurkat cell RNA spiked in. Subset indicated: FACS-sorted CD8+CD4-CCR7+CD45RA+ naive T cells. The receptor set was obtained from a human donor in good health. Some libraries in this study had Jurkat cell RNA spiked in.

This chain uses TRBV4-1 with TRBJ2-5, with D perhaps TRBD2 (6 bases). Germline V gives CDR1 MGHRA, CDR2 YSYEKL. The CDR3 totals 16 residues. The germline V and J ends were trimmed by 0 bases and 3 bases, with 14 bases remaining between them. The DNA of the CDR3 is TGCGCCAGCAGCCAAGATCGAGGGACTTCTGAAGAGACCCAGTACTTC. Its translation: CASSQDRGTSEETQYF.

At least ten counts were recorded for this clonotype. The chain combines TRBV9 with TRBJ1-1; the D is unclear. The germline CDR1 and CDR2 sequences are SGDLS and YYNGEE. The CDR3 covers 13 residues. V gave up 3 bases and J gave up 1 base, with 7 bases separating them. The CDR3 DNA sequence: TGTGCCAGCAGCGCGGAGAGGAACACTGAAGCTTTCTTT. Amino acids: CASSAERNTEAFF.

This sequence joins TRBV24-1 and TRBJ1-5, with D tentatively TRBD1 (6 bases). CDR1 and CDR2 from the germline V gene are KGHDR and SFDVKD. This CDR3 is built from 20 residues. V gave up 1 base and J gave up 1 base, with 22 bases separating them. The CDR3 DNA is TGTGCCACCAGTGATTTCTGGACAGATCCCTTGTTGCTGAGCAATCAGCCCCAGCATTTT. Encoded protein: CATSDFWTDPLLLSNQPQHF.

This clonotype was counted only a few times. This rearrangement joins TRBV7-9 to TRBJ1-4; D is ambiguous. Germline CDR1 reads SEHNR; CDR2 reads FQNEAQ (reference sequence). V lost 4 bases to trimming and J lost 6 bases, with 15 bases between them. The CDR3 spans 15 residues. The CDR3 DNA reads as TGTGCCAGCAGCTCTGGGCCGGGAGACGATGAAAAACTGTTTTTT. Translating it yields CASSSGPGDDEKLFF.

This clonotype has at least ten counts. The chain links TRBV6-6 to TRBJ2-3, with a weak D call TRBD2 (5 bases). This CDR3 has 16 amino acids. Germline V gene lookup returns CDR1 MNHNY and CDR2 SVGAGI (reference sequence). Between the trimmed V and J ends, which lost 5 bases and 2 bases, there was a span of 17 bases. CDR3 loop: CASSPPPGYYTDTQYF. The CDR3 DNA sequence: TGTGCCAGCAGTCCCCCCCCGGGATACTACACAGATACGCAGTATTTT.

This clonotype was recorded at least ten times. V and J are TRBV28 and TRBJ2-7, with D hard to call. The CDR3 has 15 residues. Germline lookup yields CDR1 MDHEN and CDR2 SYDVKM. V lost 1 base to trimming and J lost 2 bases, with 12 bases between them. The CDR3 sequence is CASSLYSVPAYEQYF. CDR3 DNA sequence: TGTGCCAGCAGTTTATATTCAGTTCCTGCCTACGAGCAGTACTTC.

Concerning this clonotype itself: This may be a read error: a much more frequent sequence differs by one nucleotide. The chain links TRBV20-1 to TRBJ1-2, with a tentative D call TRBD1 (5 bases). Germline CDR1 DFQATT, CDR2 SNEGSKA (reference sequence). This CDR3 contains 12 residues. Trimming pared 5 bases from V and 8 bases from J, leaving 15 bases between. DNA of the CDR3: TGCAGTGCTCGCGAAACAGGCGGCGGCTACACCTTC. Protein: CSARETGGGYTF.

The sample holds many counts of this clonotype. This rearrangement joins TRBV7-6 to TRBJ2-2; the D call may be TRBD1 or TRBD2 (5 bases each). The CDR3 length is 15 residues. The V and J ends lost 3 bases and 6 bases respectively, with 14 bases between them. Germline CDR1 SGHVS, CDR2 FNYEAQ. This CDR3 is CASSFKPGTAGELFF. For the CDR3, the DNA is TGTGCCAGCAGCTTCAAGCCAGGGACGGCCGGGGAGCTGTTTTTT.

This clonotype was seen a few times. The V and J genes are TRBV29-1 and TRBJ2-7, with unresolved D. The germline gives CDR1 SQVTM, CDR2 ANQGSEA. V was clipped by 5 bases and J by 0 bases, with 8 bases between them. This CDR3 is built from 12 residues. CDR3 sequence: CSVLCSSYEQYF. In DNA, the CDR3 is TGCAGCGTTTTATGCAGCTCCTACGAGCAGTACTTC.

The chain combines TRBV4-3 with TRBJ2-3; D possibly corresponds to TRBD2 (6 bases). V shed 0 bases and J shed 1 base, with 14 bases lying between them. The CDR3 loop spans 17 amino acids. The germline gives CDR1 LGHNA, CDR2 YSLEER. CDR3 sequence reads: CASSQDSTGVGTDTQYF. The CDR3, as DNA: TGCGCCAGCAGCCAAGATTCTACGGGAGTAGGCACAGATACGCAGTATTTT.

The chain has TRBV5-6 and TRBJ2-5; D perhaps matches TRBD2 (5 bases). Germline V gene lookup returns CDR1 SGHDT and CDR2 YYEEEE. The CDR3 length is 13 residues. V shed 4 bases and J shed 5 bases, with 12 bases lying between them. The CDR3 sequence: CASSPSGTETQYF. The DNA of the CDR3 is TGTGCCAGCAGCCCGAGCGGAACGGAGACCCAGTACTTC.

This clonotype was counted many times. The chain joins TRBV12-3 or TRBV12-4 to TRBJ2-1; D gene ambiguous. CDR3 size: 14 residues. The V end lost 2 bases, the J end lost 0 bases, and 5 bases lay between the germline ends. The CDR3 is CASSLMSSYNEQFF. The CDR3 DNA follows: TGTGCCAGCAGTTTAATGTCCTCCTACAATGAGCAGTTCTTC.

In its sample, this clonotype was seen many times. The chain couples TRBV2 to TRBJ1-1; 9 bases line up with TRBD1. V lost 6 bases, J lost 0 bases, and 11 bases stayed unmatched. Germline lookup yields CDR1 SNHLY and CDR2 FYNNEI. The CDR3 is 17 amino acids. The CDR3: CASSTNNRDRVNTEAFF. The DNA of the CDR3 is TGTGCCAGCAGCACAAATAACCGGGACAGGGTGAACACTGAAGCTTTCTTT. Looking up the rest from reference TRBV2 and TRBJ1-1 gives the full variable domain: EPEVTQTPSHQVTQMGQEVILRCVPISNHLYFYWYRQILGQKVEFLVSFYNNEISEKSEIFDDQFSVERPDGSNFTLKIRSTKLEDSAMYFCASSTNNRDRVNTEAFFGQGTRLTVV.

In its sample, this clonotype was seen a few times. V usage is TRBV29-1 and J usage is TRBJ2-7; possibly TRBD2 for D (5 bases). The CDR3 loop spans 13 amino acids. CDR1 SQVTM and CDR2 ANQGSEA come from the germline V gene. Written as DNA, the CDR3 is TGCAGTGGATCCGGCAGCGGATCGGGCGAGCAGTACTTC. Translated: CSGSGSGSGEQYF.

In regard to this clonotype: A much larger clonotype is one base distant, so this may be a read error. The V call is TRBV6-6, the J call TRBJ2-7; possible D gene TRBD1, 6 bases. Deletions cut 5 bases from V and 3 bases from J, with 14 bases between. The CDR3 loop spans 14 amino acids. Germline lookup yields CDR1 MNHNY and CDR2 SVGAGI (reference sequence). CDR3 loop: CASSHTDSFYEQYF. CDR3 coding DNA: TGTGCCAGCAGTCACACGGACAGTTTCTACGAGCAGTACTTC.

The sample holds many counts of this clonotype. J is TRBJ2-7 and V is TRBV6-6, with D possibly being TRBD2 (6 bases). This CDR3 has 12 amino acids. Germline V gene data show CDR1 as MNHNY and CDR2 as SVGAGI (reference sequence). CDR3 DNA sequence: TGTGCAGCCGCCGGGGGACCAGGAGAGCAGTACTTC. Translating it yields CAAAGGPGEQYF.